Shown below are 2 T cell receptor beta chains from a single sample sequenced in a study of tumor-infiltrating lymphocytes in primary liver carcinoma. TCR beta cDNA was made from approximately 500 ng total RNA with a constant-region primer. Libraries for TCR beta were built through three nested multiplex PCR rounds, which together made up a slightly modified ARM-PCR procedure. Two initial PCR rounds of around 10 cycles each paired TRBV1-TRBV30 forward primers with a C-beta reverse primer. TCRdb used MiXCR to reprocess the multiplex PCR reads, holding one entry per CDR3 protein. The table records roughly 57,000 distinct CDR3 sequences, less than 75% of them present only once. The tissue used was unsorted bulk material of about 19-31 mg. RNA and DNA were co-extracted from it with the AllPrep DNA/RNA mini kit. The sample comprised liver tumor tissue from sampling region 2. Specified subset: tumor region T2, inferior pole. The receptor source for this set is a man aged 35 to 55 with primary liver carcinoma and hepatitis B virus infection.

The J gene is TRBJ2-1, the V gene TRBV11-2; possibly TRBD1 or TRBD2 for D (5 bases each). Germline CDR1 reads SGHAT; CDR2 reads FQNNGV. Deletions cut 5 bases from V and 6 bases from J, with 14 bases between. The CDR3 covers 14 residues. The CDR3 coding sequence is TGTGCCAGCAGCCAGAGGGAGAGGGGCAATGAGCAGTTCTTC. Translation: CASSQRERGNEQFF.

As to this clonotype: One junction end does not reproduce the germline sequence, and a read error may be involved. The rearrangement uses TRBV6-2 or TRBV6-3 and TRBJ2-2; TRBD2 matches at 8 bases. Germline-derived CDR1 and CDR2 are MNHEY and SVGEGT. The CDR3 spans 15 residues. This CDR3 is CDSSPGTRDNGELFF. CDR3 in DNA: TGTGACAGCAGTCCCGGGACTAGGGATAACGGGGAGCTGTTTTTT.